Given below is one T cell receptor (beta chain) in context. Its target is unknown. The source of the sample is a study of T cells after posttransplantation cyclophosphamide. Findings and limits, study-wide: Recipient CMV seropositivity and CMV reactivation strongly tracked TRB clonality.

Method: immunoSEQ multiplex PCR; TCRdb's copy keeps in-frame clones and lacks some. The table records approximately 23,000 clones, 86% of them present only once. This CDR3 comprises 14 residues. Germline V gene sequence: CDR1 MNHGY, CDR2 SVAAGI. With 7 bases clipped from V and 8 bases from J, the junction kept 10 bases outside the gene matches. The chain carries TRBV6-9 and TRBJ1-2; TRBD1 matches 10 bases. This TCR was sampled from a woman between 55 and 75 years old with a blood cancer, CMV-positive, and with a related stem cell donor. Material: PBMCs. The CDR3 reads CASMTGTGARGYTF. The CDR3 coding sequence is TGTGCCAGCATGACCGGGACAGGGGCTCGCGGCTACACCTTC.